The T cell receptor beta chain under discussion was sequenced for a study of T-cell memory formation after mild COVID-19. Study at large: Most TCR clusters belonged to a single donor.

A note on this clonotype: Antigen unknown.

Study conclusions and caveats: The main location of contracting CD4+ clones was CM and EM, and that of contracting CD8+ clones was EMRA.

5'RACE primed from the constant segment yielded TCR alpha and TCR beta cDNA libraries bearing sample barcodes and UMIs. TCRdb reprocessed the 5' RACE reads with MiXCR, giving one entry per CDR3 protein. The sample records 250,000 to 350,000 distinct CDR3 sequences, more than 13% being singletons. In germline, CDR1 is SGHDN, CDR2 FVKESK. This CDR3 comprises 15 residues. Trimming shortened V by 1 base and J by 3 bases, and 11 bases separated the two germline ends. The chain uses TRBV14 and TRBJ2-3; D gene ambiguous. The sequenced sample consisted of PBMCs or a T cell subset sorted from them (not recorded which). This clonotype was obtained from a man aged 18 to 29 who had mild COVID-19 (a few samples of this study predate the infection). Cell type and time point are not known. The CDR3: CASSQGVGSTDTQYF. The CDR3 nucleotides are TGTGCCAGCAGCCAAGGAGTGGGGTCTACAGATACGCAGTATTTT.